This entry lists 10 T cell receptor beta chains sequenced from one sample in a study of T cell responses to AZD1222 COVID-19 vaccine. Some clones are missing from TCRdb's copy, which holds only in-frame ones; the method was immunoSEQ multiplex PCR. The sample has 55,000 to 75,000 clones, more than 65% seen once. The sample was peripheral blood, taken on day 0 of MenACWY control vaccination. The receptor source for this set is an adult in good health.

This rearrangement joins TRBV7-2 to TRBJ2-2; 8 bases are shared with TRBD2. CDR1 SGHTA and CDR2 FQGNSA come from the germline V gene. The V segment lost 7 bases and the J segment 1 base; nucleotides outside the gene matches: 8. This CDR3 comprises 16 residues. CDR3 coding DNA: TGTGCCAGCATCGGGCGGGGGGTCCGGAACACCGGGGAGCTGTTTTTT. This sequence encodes CASIGRGVRNTGELFF.

This sequence joins TRBV4-1 and TRBJ1-2; no firm D call. Germline CDR1 and CDR2: MGHRA and YSYEKL. CDR3 length: 13 residues. The V end lost 3 bases, the J end lost 8 bases, and 13 bases lay between the germline ends. The CDR3 region is CASSHPGPRGYTF. In DNA form, the CDR3 reads TGCGCCAGCAGCCATCCCGGACCGCGGGGCTACACCTTC.

The chain links TRBV10-3 to TRBJ2-2; TRBD2 matches 10 bases. Germline V lookup: CDR1 ENHRY, CDR2 SYGVKD. With V trimmed by 3 bases and J by 0 bases, 1 base remained unmatched. The length of the CDR3 is 16 residues. The CDR3 protein is CAISEAGGTNTGELFF. The CDR3 coding sequence is TGTGCCATCAGTGAAGCGGGGGGGACGAACACCGGGGAGCTGTTTTTT.

This chain connects TRBV13 to TRBJ2-3, with 9 bases aligning to TRBD1. The CDR3 is made up of 16 amino acids. J was trimmed by 3 bases and V by 2 bases; bases with no gene match: 6. Germline lookup yields CDR1 PRHDT and CDR2 FYEKMQ (reference sequence). CDR3 in DNA: TGTGCCAGCAGCTTACGGGACAGGGTAGGGACAGATACGCAGTATTTT. As protein: CASSLRDRVGTDTQYF.

The rearrangement joins TRBV28 to TRBJ2-5, with TRBD1 identical over 8 bases. Losses at the gene ends were 4 bases for V and 4 bases for J; bases not matched to a gene: 5. This CDR3 spans 14 amino acids. CDR1 is MDHEN, CDR2 SYDVKM, per germline. As DNA, the CDR3 is TGTGCCAGCAGTTCAGGGGGCGGACGAGAGACCCAGTACTTC. Protein: CASSSGGGRETQYF.

This chain links TRBV3-1 (or the pseudogene TRBV3-2) with TRBJ1-1; D is undetermined. Germline V gene data show CDR1 as LGHDT and CDR2 as YNNKEL (reference sequence). This CDR3 spans 12 amino acids. V lost 5 bases and J 4 bases, leaving 8 bases between the germline ends. The CDR3 bases are TGTGCCAGCAGCACAGCTGGCACTGAAGCTTTCTTT. It codes for CASSTAGTEAFF.

This clone has just one count. The rearrangement links TRBV6-6 to TRBJ1-1, with D hard to call. This CDR3 is built from 11 residues. V was shortened by 4 bases and J by 7 bases, with 7 bases between the two germline ends. The germline gives CDR1 MNHNY, CDR2 SVGAGI (reference sequence). The CDR3, as DNA: TGTGCCAGCAGTTCGAGAGGTGAAGCTTTCTTT. Translation gives CASSSRGEAFF.

This chain uses TRBV5-6 with TRBJ1-2; perhaps TRBD1 as D (5 bases). CDR3 length: 15 amino acids. Trimming took 0 bases from V and 4 from J, leaving 13 bases between them. Germline V gene lookup returns CDR1 SGHDT and CDR2 YYEEEE. The CDR3, as DNA: TGTGCCAGCAGCTTGGGAGTTGCAGGGAGCTATGGCTACACCTTC. Protein sequence: CASSLGVAGSYGYTF.

The chain is built from TRBV15 and TRBJ2-5; TRBD1 matches 7 bases. Germline trimming cut 4 bases from V and 2 bases from J; bases unmatched to any gene: 7. CDR1 and CDR2 from the germline V gene are LNHNV and YYDKDF (reference sequence). The CDR3 extends over 15 amino acids. CDR3 nucleotides: TGTGCCACCAGCAAAGAACAGGGGCCACAAGAGACCCAGTACTTC. Its protein product is CATSKEQGPQETQYF.

J is TRBJ1-1 and V is TRBV28; 12 nucleotides agree with TRBD1. Germline CDR1 and CDR2: MDHEN and SYDVKM. Unmatched junction bases numbered 14, after V lost 5 bases and J lost 7 bases. The CDR3 is 17 residues long. CDR3 region: CASSPDPGTGGFYEAFF. The CDR3 region has the DNA TGTGCCAGCAGTCCGGATCCCGGGACAGGGGGCTTCTATGAAGCTTTCTTT.